This T cell receptor beta chain originates from a study of blood T cell repertoires in COVID-19. Clones were read by immunoSEQ multiplex PCR, and TCRdb kept only the in-frame ones, dropping some. Of 200,000 to 250,000 clones listed, around 80% are singletons. Trimming removed 7 bases from V and 3 bases from J; junction bases left unmatched: 5. The CDR3 sequence is 13 residues long. The germline gives CDR1 LNHDA, CDR2 SQIVND (reference sequence). Sequencing was performed on peripheral blood. The chain links TRBV19 to TRBJ1-2; 7 bases line up with TRBD1. The origin of this receptor is a woman aged 55 to 70 who had recovered from COVID-19. The CDR3 DNA sequence: TGTGCCAGTACCCCGGACAGGTACTATGGCTACACCTTC. Translating it yields CASTPDRYYGYTF.